The 2 T cell receptor beta chains given below trace back to one sample, sequenced in a study of blood T cell repertoires in COVID-19. Some clones are missing from TCRdb's copy, which holds only in-frame ones; the method was immunoSEQ multiplex PCR. This sample carries roughly 380,000 clones, roughly 85% of them seen once, and the ten largest clones take roughly 3.4%. The sample comprised peripheral blood. All receptors derive from a woman aged 18-29 years with acute or convalescent COVID-19.

The chain combines TRBV5-8 with TRBJ1-6; D unclear. Between the trimmed V and J ends, which lost 0 bases and 7 bases, there was a span of 5 bases. Germline values: CDR1 SGHTS, CDR2 YDEGEE. This CDR3 has 13 amino acids. CDR3 protein: CASSLGANSPLHF. For the CDR3, the DNA is TGTGCCAGCAGCTTGGGAGCAAATTCACCCCTCCACTTT.

The chain joins TRBV4-2 to TRBJ2-7; TRBD1 aligns across 12 bases. CDR3 length equals 15 residues. V lost 3 bases and J lost 7; bases outside the gene matches: 7. The germline V gene has CDR1 LGHNA and CDR2 YNFKEQ. Here the CDR3 DNA reads TGTGCCAGCAGCCAGCCGGGACAGGGGGCTGGGGAGCAGTACTTC. Its translation is CASSQPGQGAGEQYF.